Listed here are 15 T cell receptor beta chains from one sample, sequenced in a study of blood T cell repertoires in COVID-19. Using immunoSEQ multiplex PCR, the repertoire was profiled, and TCRdb retains in-frame clones only, with some absent. The sample records approximately 330,000 clones, roughly nine tenths being singletons. Source material: PBMCs or T cells enriched from blood (not recorded which). These receptors were collected from a woman aged 30 to 39 who had recovered from COVID-19.

CDR3 amino acids: CASSLGSGSDTQYF. DNA for the CDR3: TGTGCCAGCAGCTTAGGTAGCGGGAGTGATACGCAGTATTTT. This chain connects TRBV11-3 to TRBJ2-3; 9 bases map to TRBD2. This CDR3 spans 14 amino acids. Per the germline V gene, CDR1 is SGHNT and CDR2 is YENEEA. Unmatched junction bases numbered 2, after V lost 1 base and J lost 6 bases. Looking up the rest from reference TRBV11-3 and TRBJ2-3 gives the full variable domain: EAGVVQSPRYKIIEKKQPVAFWCNPISGHNTLYWYLQNLGQGPELLIRYENEEAVDDSQLPKDRFSAERLKGVDSTLKIQPAELGDSAVYLCASSLGSGSDTQYFGPGTRLTVL.

The chain employs TRBV2 and TRBJ2-7; D is unclear. V gave up 2 bases and J gave up 3 bases, with 14 bases separating them. Germline assignment: CDR1 SNHLY and CDR2 FYNNEI. The CDR3 consists of 15 residues. The CDR3 reads CASSEYGDQIYEQYF. In nucleotides, the CDR3 is TGTGCCAGCAGTGAATACGGAGACCAAATCTACGAGCAGTACTTC.

This chain uses TRBV4-2 with TRBJ2-7; 9 positions match TRBD2. V shed 3 bases and J 3 bases; nucleotides not matched to a gene: 9. Germline CDR1 reads LGHNA; CDR2 reads YNFKEQ. The CDR3 spans 16 residues. This CDR3 reads CASSHFGLASNYEQYF. The CDR3 nucleotides are TGTGCCAGCAGCCATTTCGGACTAGCGAGCAACTACGAGCAGTACTTC.

The chain recombines TRBV9 with TRBJ2-7; D is possibly TRBD2 (5 bases). This CDR3 comprises 14 residues. Deletions cut 3 bases from V and 4 bases from J, with 14 bases between. Germline-derived CDR1 and CDR2 are SGDLS and YYNGEE. Here the CDR3 reads CASSATTPGYEQYF. CDR3 bases: TGTGCCAGCAGCGCTACCACTCCGGGGTACGAGCAGTACTTC. The full variable domain, with the rest looked up from reference TRBV9 and TRBJ2-7, is DSGVTQTPKHLITATGQRVTLRCSPRSGDLSVYWYQQSLDQGLQFLIQYYNGEERAKGNILERFSAQQFPDLHSELNLSSLELGDSALYFCASSATTPGYEQYFGPGTRLTVT.

This clone was recorded only once. The gene calls are TRBV6-1 and TRBJ1-2, with no clear D. Trimming took 2 bases from V and 8 from J, leaving 9 bases between them. CDR1 and CDR2 (germline): MNHNS, SASEGT. The length of the CDR3 is 12 residues. The CDR3 DNA sequence: TGTGCCAGCAGTGAACTTGGCATGGGCTACACCTTC. It translates to CASSELGMGYTF.

This chain uses TRBV5-1 with TRBJ2-7; possibly TRBD1 for D (5 bases). The CDR3 consists of 13 residues. Trimming took off 4 bases at V and 2 bases at J, with 10 bases between the two ends. Germline assignment: CDR1 SGHRS and CDR2 YFSETQ. The DNA of the CDR3 is TGCGCCAGCAGCAGGGGTGGGCCCTACGAGCAGTACTTC. It translates to CASSRGGPYEQYF. Full variable domain (outside the CDR3, taken from reference TRBV5-1 and TRBJ2-7): KAGVTQTPRYLIKTRGQQVTLSCSPISGHRSVSWYQQTPGQGLQFLFEYFSETQRNKGNFPGRFSGRQFSNSRSEMNVSTLELGDSALYLCASSRGGPYEQYFGPGTRLTVT.

The chain joins TRBV4-1 to TRBJ2-7, with D possibly being TRBD1 (6 bases). The length of the CDR3 is 13 residues. Trimming cost V 8 bases and J 4 bases, with 15 bases left between them. The germline V gene has CDR1 MGHRA and CDR2 YSYEKL. DNA for the CDR3: TGCGCCAGCGGTCGAATACAGGGTTACGAGCAGTACTTC. This gives the protein CASGRIQGYEQYF.

This sequence joins TRBV19 and TRBJ2-1, with TRBD2 matching over 15 bases. The V and J ends lost 5 bases and 5 bases, in that order; junction bases with no gene match: 4. Germline values: CDR1 LNHDA, CDR2 SQIVND (reference sequence). This CDR3 contains 16 residues. The CDR3 region is CASSAGLAGGNNEQFF. CDR3 bases: TGTGCCAGTAGTGCCGGACTAGCGGGAGGGAACAATGAGCAGTTCTTC.

V gene TRBV11-3 combines with J gene TRBJ2-3; D might be TRBD2 (6 bases). Germline CDR1 is SGHNT and CDR2 is YENEEA. CDR3 length equals 13 residues. Deletions cut 4 bases from V and 7 bases from J, with 12 bases between. The CDR3 sequence: CASSSRDSNTQYF. As DNA, the CDR3 is TGTGCCAGCAGCTCCCGGGACTCCAATACGCAGTATTTT. The full variable domain, its missing parts supplied by reference TRBV11-3 and TRBJ2-3, is EAGVVQSPRYKIIEKKQPVAFWCNPISGHNTLYWYLQNLGQGPELLIRYENEEAVDDSQLPKDRFSAERLKGVDSTLKIQPAELGDSAVYLCASSSRDSNTQYFGPGTRLTVL.

In its sample, this clone was seen once. The rearrangement uses TRBV28 and TRBJ1-5, with 12 bases lining up with TRBD1. This CDR3 has 16 amino acids. V dropped 5 bases and J dropped 9; count of bases not matched to a gene: 11. CDR1 MDHEN and CDR2 SYDVKM come from the germline V gene. Here the CDR3 DNA reads TGTGCCAGCAGTGCCCCCGGGACAGGGGGCAGTAGGCCCCAGCATTTT. This codes for CASSAPGTGGSRPQHF.

This clone occurred once. V is TRBV7-9 and J is TRBJ2-7, with D maybe TRBD1 (6 bases). V was clipped by 5 bases and J by 3 bases, with 20 bases between them. The CDR3 has 16 amino acids. The germline gives CDR1 SEHNR, CDR2 FQNEAQ (reference sequence). CDR3 in amino acids: CASSGHTGKLGYEQYF. The CDR3 bases are TGTGCCAGCAGCGGTCACACAGGGAAATTGGGCTACGAGCAGTACTTC.

The V gene is TRBV24-1, the J gene TRBJ2-1; the match to TRBD2 covers 8 bases. Germline CDR1 is KGHDR and CDR2 is SFDVKD. V shed 6 bases and J 4 bases; nucleotides not matched to a gene: 7. This CDR3 region has 15 residues. Here the CDR3 DNA reads TGTGCCACCAGTAGGTCCACTAGCGGTTACAATGAGCAGTTCTTC. It translates to CATSRSTSGYNEQFF.

The J gene is TRBJ1-5, the V gene TRBV7-9; 7 bases are shared with TRBD1. V dropped 3 bases and J dropped 1; count of bases not matched to a gene: 9. The CDR3 covers 17 residues. Germline V gene sequence: CDR1 SEHNR, CDR2 FQNEAQ (reference sequence). CDR3 DNA sequence: TGTGCCAGCAGCTTGGCCGGACAGGCGGAAAGCAATCAGCCCCAGCATTTT. The encoded protein is CASSLAGQAESNQPQHF. The entire variable domain, with the rest obtained from reference TRBV7-9 and TRBJ1-5, is as follows: DTGVSQNPRHKITKRGQNVTFRCDPISEHNRLYWYRQTLGQGPEFLTYFQNEAQLEKSRLLSDRFSAERPKGSFSTLEIQRTEQGDSAMYLCASSLAGQAESNQPQHFGDGTRLSIL.

This clone was picked up one time. The chain combines TRBV19 with TRBJ1-3; TRBD1 matches at 8 bases. Germline values: CDR1 LNHDA, CDR2 SQIVND (reference sequence). The CDR3 runs 14 residues. The V segment lost 8 bases and the J segment 2 bases; nucleotides outside the gene matches: 5. CDR3 bases: TGTGCCAGTTATCAGGGGGCGGCTGGAAACACCATATATTTT. This gives the protein CASYQGAAGNTIYF.

The chain has TRBV5-1 and TRBJ2-7, with D possibly matching TRBD2 (6 bases). V gave up 7 bases and J gave up 3 bases, with 14 bases separating them. In germline, CDR1 is SGHRS, CDR2 YFSETQ. The CDR3 has 13 amino acids. This chain's CDR3 is CASRGTGRYEQYF. Written as DNA, the CDR3 is TGCGCCAGCCGCGGGACGGGACGCTACGAGCAGTACTTC.